The 32 T cell receptor beta chains below were found in one sample sequenced in a study of blood T cell repertoires in COVID-19 (TCRdb year 2020). The library was generated by the immunoSEQ multiplex PCR assay. TCRdb took this table from immuneACCESS and kept in-frame rearrangements with V and J called. Such tables lack part of the clones; where checked against another copy, unresolved V genes explain under half of the gap, and the rest is unexplained. The sample profile shows 270,000 or so clones; 83% of them were found once. The ten largest make up approximately 10% of the sample. Sequenced input: peripheral blood. The receptor set was obtained from a woman aged 45-65 years who had recovered from COVID-19.

This clone was recorded once. The chain couples TRBV7-2 to TRBJ2-3; D is possibly TRBD2 (5 bases). The V gene lost 4 bases and the J gene lost 2 bases, with 10 bases spanning the gap. Germline CDR1 is SGHTA and CDR2 is FQGNSA. The CDR3 spans 14 residues. In DNA, the CDR3 is TGTGCCAGCAGCTCTTACGACTACACAGATACGCAGTATTTT. Protein: CASSSYDYTDTQYF.

The CDR3 coding sequence is TGTGCCAGCAGCTCCCAGGCTAACAAGGTCAATGGCTACACCTTC. This sequence encodes CASSSQANKVNGYTF. The chain links TRBV7-9 to TRBJ1-2; D gene unclear. The germline V and J ends were trimmed by 4 bases and 6 bases, with 18 bases remaining between them. The CDR3 extends over 15 amino acids. Germline loops: CDR1 SEHNR, CDR2 FQNEAQ (reference sequence).

V and J are TRBV6-2 or TRBV6-3 and TRBJ1-2, with D possibly being TRBD1 (6 bases). The CDR3 is 15 amino acids. The germline V gene encodes CDR1 MNHEY and CDR2 SVGEGT. V shed 2 bases and J shed 4 bases, with 14 bases lying between them. In DNA form, the CDR3 reads TGTGCCAGCAGTTACCCTTTTCGGACAGTCTATGGCTACACCTTC. Protein sequence: CASSYPFRTVYGYTF.

V is TRBV6-1 and J is TRBJ1-6, with 8 bases lining up with TRBD1. The germline V gene encodes CDR1 MNHNS and CDR2 SASEGT. There are 17 residues in the CDR3. J lost 0 bases, V lost 4 bases, and 5 bases had no gene match. The CDR3 nucleotides are TGTGCCAGCAGTGTGACAGGGGTCGGCTCCTATAATTCACCCCTCCACTTT. Its translation is CASSVTGVGSYNSPLHF.

The rearrangement links TRBV9 to TRBJ2-7; tentatively, D is TRBD1 (7 bases). V dropped 7 bases and J dropped 2 bases, with 13 bases sitting between them. Germline assignment: CDR1 SGDLS and CDR2 YYNGEE. The CDR3 has 13 residues. In nucleotides, the CDR3 is TGTGCCAGCGGCCAGGGGGGTGCCTACGAGCAGTACTTC. Protein: CASGQGGAYEQYF. Filled out from reference TRBV9 and TRBJ2-7, the complete variable domain reads DSGVTQTPKHLITATGQRVTLRCSPRSGDLSVYWYQQSLDQGLQFLIQYYNGEERAKGNILERFSAQQFPDLHSELNLSSLELGDSALYFCASGQGGAYEQYFGPGTRLTVT.

The chain employs TRBV7-8 and TRBJ1-1, with D possibly matching TRBD1 (5 bases). With 5 bases removed from V and 5 bases from J, the gap between germline ends came to 18 bases. CDR3 size: 15 residues. CDR1 and CDR2 from the germline V gene are SGHVS and FQNEAQ. The CDR3 reads CASSRGDPGGTEAFF. The CDR3, as DNA: TGTGCCAGCAGCCGAGGGGACCCCGGGGGGACTGAAGCTTTCTTT.

The chain has TRBV27 and TRBJ1-1, with D possibly TRBD1 on 5 matching bases. The CDR3 runs 18 residues. Germline-derived CDR1 and CDR2 are MNHEY and SMNVEV (reference sequence). V gave up 6 bases and J gave up 0 bases, with 23 bases separating them. The CDR3 sequence: CASRSANWTLRMNTEAFF. CDR3 coding DNA: TGTGCCAGCAGATCCGCGAATTGGACACTCAGAATGAACACTGAAGCTTTCTTT.

The chain has TRBV7-2 and TRBJ1-4, with a tentative D call TRBD1 (5 bases). CDR1 and CDR2 from the germline V gene are SGHTA and FQGNSA. CDR3 length: 15 residues. Trimming took 4 bases from V and 12 from J, leaving 21 bases between them. The CDR3 DNA is TGTGCCAGCAGCTCCCGGACTACCTCCCTAGGGGAACTGTTTTTT. It encodes CASSSRTTSLGELFF.

The chain uses TRBV6-2 or TRBV6-3 and TRBJ2-1; TRBD2 matches at 12 bases. The junction had 9 bases not matched to a gene; V was cut back by 0 bases and J by 0 bases. CDR1 is MNHEY, CDR2 SVGEGT, per germline. CDR3 size: 20 residues. CDR3 sequence reads: CASSYSIGLAGLSSYNEQFF. The CDR3 bases are TGTGCCAGCAGTTACTCGATAGGACTAGCGGGGTTGAGCTCCTACAATGAGCAGTTCTTC.

The J gene is TRBJ2-7, the V gene TRBV6-6, with D unresolved. CDR1 and CDR2 (germline): MNHNY, SVGAGI (reference sequence). The germline V and J ends were trimmed by 5 bases and 3 bases, with 14 bases remaining between them. The CDR3 spans 14 residues. The CDR3 DNA sequence: TGTGCCAGCAGTACCCTCCGGAGTGGCTACGAGCAGTACTTC. This gives the protein CASSTLRSGYEQYF.

The chain combines TRBV27 with TRBJ1-5; D gene ambiguous. Trimming stripped 3 bases from V and 0 bases from J, with 9 bases between. CDR3 size: 15 residues. The germline gives CDR1 MNHEY, CDR2 SMNVEV (reference sequence). The CDR3 loop reads CASSLSFRSNQPQHF. The CDR3 bases are TGTGCCAGCAGTTTGAGCTTCCGTAGCAATCAGCCCCAGCATTTT.

The chain joins TRBV7-8 to TRBJ2-3; the match to TRBD2 covers 12 bases. Germline CDR1 and CDR2: SGHVS and FQNEAQ. The CDR3 loop spans 14 amino acids. Trimming removed 4 bases from V and 8 bases from J; junction bases left unmatched: 4. CDR3 nucleotides: TGTGCCAGCAGCTCGGGACTAGCGGGTGGTACGCAGTATTTT. Protein product: CASSSGLAGGTQYF. The full variable domain, with the rest looked up from reference TRBV7-8 and TRBJ2-3, is GAGVSQSPRYKVAKRGQDVALRCDPISGHVSLFWYQQALGQGPEFLTYFQNEAQLDKSGLPSDRFFAERPEGSVSTLKIQRTQQEDSAVYLCASSSGLAGGTQYFGPGTRLTVL.

This clone appeared a few times. The rearrangement joins TRBV19 to TRBJ2-4; no firm D call. CDR1 and CDR2 from the germline V gene are LNHDA and SQIVND (reference sequence). V lost 5 bases and J lost 0, with 11 bases in between. The length of the CDR3 is 15 residues. The DNA of the CDR3 is TGTGCCAGTAGTCCCGCCCTACTAGCCAAAAACATTCAGTACTTC. It encodes CASSPALLAKNIQYF.

CDR3 in DNA: TGTGCCAGCAGTTTTGGACTAGCGGGGGATGACACAGATACGCAGTATTTT. Protein product: CASSFGLAGDDTDTQYF. The chain couples TRBV27 to TRBJ2-3; 13 positions agree with TRBD2. With 3 bases clipped from V and 2 bases from J, the junction kept 5 bases outside the gene matches. Germline V gene data show CDR1 as MNHEY and CDR2 as SMNVEV (reference sequence). This CDR3 is built from 17 residues.

The gene calls are TRBV28 and TRBJ2-7, with D perhaps TRBD2 (6 bases). Looked up from germline, CDR1 is MDHEN and CDR2 is SYDVKM. The CDR3 runs 13 residues. V was trimmed by 4 bases and J by 3 bases, leaving 10 bases between them. The CDR3 here is CASSSGGIYEQYF. For the CDR3, the DNA is TGTGCCAGCAGTTCTGGAGGGATCTACGAGCAGTACTTC.

The chain recombines TRBV7-2 with TRBJ1-5; tentatively, D is TRBD1 (6 bases). CDR1 and CDR2 from the germline V gene are SGHTA and FQGNSA. Trimming shortened V by 4 bases and J by 0 bases, and 10 bases separated the two germline ends. This CDR3 has 15 residues. CDR3 bases: TGTGCCAGCAGCTCCGGGACATTTAGCAATCAGCCCCAGCATTTT. This translates into CASSSGTFSNQPQHF.

The chain is built from TRBV28 and TRBJ2-7, with 9 bases lining up with TRBD1. Germline V lookup: CDR1 MDHEN, CDR2 SYDVKM. V shed 8 bases and J 3 bases; nucleotides not matched to a gene: 2. The CDR3 sequence is 12 residues long. The CDR3 protein is CASLDRGYEQYF. Here the CDR3 DNA reads TGTGCCAGCTTGGACAGGGGCTACGAGCAGTACTTC.

V gene TRBV6-5 combines with J gene TRBJ2-7, with D perhaps matching TRBD1 (6 bases). The CDR3 is 13 residues long. Germline values: CDR1 MNHEY, CDR2 SVGAGI. The V and J ends lost 6 bases and 4 bases respectively, with 13 bases between them. The CDR3 here is CASSPDRWYEQYF. As DNA, the CDR3 is TGTGCCAGCAGCCCGGACAGATGGTACGAGCAGTACTTC.

The rearrangement uses TRBV7-9 and TRBJ2-1; D is perhaps TRBD2 (6 bases). V shed 4 bases and J shed 12 bases, with 19 bases lying between them. CDR1 is SEHNR and CDR2 is FQNEAQ in the germline V gene (reference sequence). The CDR3 spans 14 residues. The CDR3 bases are TGTGCCAGCAGCTCGACGCGACTAGATTATGGGCAGTTCTTC. Its protein is CASSSTRLDYGQFF.

The chain combines TRBV28 with TRBJ1-6; TRBD1 aligns across 7 bases. CDR1 and CDR2 (germline): MDHEN, SYDVKM. This CDR3 comprises 17 residues. With V trimmed by 3 bases and J by 3 bases, 8 bases remained unmatched. The CDR3 DNA is TGTGCCAGCAGTTTGGTAGGACAGGCTGACTATAATTCACCCCTCCACTTT. It yields the protein CASSLVGQADYNSPLHF.

J is TRBJ2-3 and V is TRBV29-1; 16 bases match TRBD2. Germline assignment: CDR1 SQVTM and CDR2 ANQGSEA. Unmatched junction bases numbered 6, after V lost 3 bases and J lost 3 bases. There are 17 residues in the CDR3. CDR3 loop: CSVDGGTSGRGTDTQYF. In nucleotides, the CDR3 is TGCAGCGTTGATGGAGGGACTAGCGGGAGGGGGACAGATACGCAGTATTTT.

The CDR3 region is CASSSGQGARNEQFF. The CDR3, as DNA: TGTGCCAGCAGCTCGGGACAGGGGGCGCGGAATGAGCAGTTCTTC. The V and J genes are TRBV7-3 and TRBJ2-1; 12 bases agree with TRBD1. With V trimmed by 4 bases and J by 7 bases, 5 bases remained unmatched. The CDR3 is 15 residues long. Germline-derived CDR1 and CDR2 are SGHTA and FQGTGA.

The sample holds one count of this clone. This chain uses TRBV4-3 with TRBJ2-3, with 11 bases aligning to TRBD2. Looked up from germline, CDR1 is LGHNA and CDR2 is YSLEER. The junction had 11 bases not matched to a gene; V was cut back by 1 base and J by 5 bases. The CDR3 covers 18 residues. The CDR3 region has the DNA TGCGCCAGCAGCCAAGGGAACTTAGCGGGAGGGCTGGGAGATACGCAGTATTTT. Translation gives CASSQGNLAGGLGDTQYF.

CDR3 DNA: TGTGCCAGCAGTTACTCGGGGACTAGCGGGAACTACGAGCAGTACTTC. This sequence encodes CASSYSGTSGNYEQYF. The chain employs TRBV6-5 and TRBJ2-7, with 13 bases identical to TRBD2. CDR1 is MNHEY and CDR2 is SVGAGI in the germline V gene. The CDR3 contains 16 residues. V was pared by 0 bases and J by 3 bases, with 2 bases of the junction left unmatched.

The gene calls are TRBV28 and TRBJ1-2; D is unclear. The V and J ends lost 2 bases and 7 bases respectively, with 14 bases between them. CDR1 is MDHEN, CDR2 SYDVKM, per germline. This CDR3 region has 14 residues. The chain's CDR3 is CASSLVRPQVGYTF. In DNA form, the CDR3 reads TGTGCCAGCAGTTTAGTCCGGCCCCAGGTTGGCTACACCTTC.

With regard to this clone: Other DNA sequences in this sample translate to the same CDR3. The chain is built from TRBV20-1 and TRBJ2-7, with D possibly matching TRBD1 (5 bases). The ends were cut back, 2 bases at V and 3 bases at J, with 5 bases in the middle. This CDR3 has 11 residues. Germline loops: CDR1 DFQATT, CDR2 SNEGSKA (reference sequence). CDR3 coding DNA: TGCAGTGCTAGAAGGGGCTACGAGCAGTACTTC. Encoded protein: CSARRGYEQYF.

The chain couples TRBV28 to TRBJ2-2; 8 bases agree with TRBD1. In germline, CDR1 is MDHEN, CDR2 SYDVKM. The CDR3 has 14 amino acids. With V trimmed by 6 bases and J by 2 bases, 2 bases remained unmatched. For the CDR3, the DNA is TGTGCCAGCAGCAGGGGGCGAAACACCGGGGAGCTGTTTTTT. Translated, it gives CASSRGRNTGELFF.

J is TRBJ1-1 and V is TRBV19; the D is unclear. Per germline, CDR1 LNHDA and CDR2 SQIVND (reference sequence). Between the trimmed V and J ends, which lost 6 bases and 2 bases, there was a span of 10 bases. The CDR3 consists of 13 residues. This chain's CDR3 is CASRWQENTEAFF. The CDR3 DNA follows: TGTGCCAGTAGGTGGCAGGAAAACACTGAAGCTTTCTTT. Full variable domain (missing parts from reference TRBV19 and TRBJ1-1): DGGITQSPKYLFRKEGQNVTLSCEQNLNHDAMYWYRQDPGQGLRLIYYSQIVNDFQKGDIAEGYSVSREKKESFPLTVTSAQKNPTAFYLCASRWQENTEAFFGQGTRLTVV.

The gene calls are TRBV5-1 and TRBJ1-1; D gene unclear. This CDR3 has 14 residues. CDR1 is SGHRS and CDR2 is YFSETQ in the germline V gene. Trimming cost V 3 bases and J 4 bases, with 13 bases left between them. The CDR3 DNA reads TGCGCCAGCAGCTCGGTGCTGGGAGGCACTGAAGCTTTCTTT. Its protein product is CASSSVLGGTEAFF.

The V and J genes are TRBV3-1 (or the pseudogene TRBV3-2) and TRBJ1-4, with D possibly matching TRBD1 (6 bases). The CDR3 contains 14 residues. The germline gives CDR1 LGHDT, CDR2 YNNKEL (reference sequence). The germline V and J ends were trimmed by 1 base and 8 bases, with 11 bases remaining between them. As DNA, the CDR3 is TGTGCCAGCAGCCAAGCCACAGGGAGCGAAAAACTGTTTTTT. Amino acids: CASSQATGSEKLFF.

The rearrangement joins TRBV6-5 to TRBJ1-1; perhaps TRBD1 as D (5 bases). V gave up 4 bases and J gave up 4 bases, with 10 bases separating them. This CDR3 contains 13 residues. Per the germline V gene, CDR1 is MNHEY and CDR2 is SVGAGI. CDR3 amino acids: CASSFAGSTEAFF. CDR3 DNA sequence: TGTGCCAGCAGTTTCGCAGGGTCCACTGAAGCTTTCTTT.

The rearrangement uses TRBV6-6 and TRBJ2-5, with 9 bases that match TRBD2. Germline CDR1 reads MNHNY; CDR2 reads SVGAGI (reference sequence). The junction had 6 bases not matched to a gene; V was cut back by 4 bases and J by 3 bases. The CDR3 has 15 amino acids. The CDR3 DNA is TGTGCCAGCAGTTGGCTAGCGGGGCCCGAAGAGACCCAGTACTTC. This encodes CASSWLAGPEETQYF.